These 2 T cell receptor beta chains were all obtained from the same sample, sequenced in a study of T cell clonality in common variable immunodeficiency. The table came from immunoSEQ multiplex PCR; TCRdb's copy has only in-frame clones and leaves some out. The sample yields over 35,000 clones, without any singletons. Specimen: peripheral blood mononuclear cells. Receptor source: a person aged 18 to 75 in good health.

This clone was recorded at least ten times. The read is 3 residues too short to cover the CDR3 end, so that end is filled in from the germline J gene. The chain couples TRBV19 to TRBJ2-3; perhaps TRBD2 as D (5 bases). Germline loops: CDR1 LNHDA, CDR2 SQIVND (reference sequence). Trimming left V 5 bases short and J 1 base short, with 10 bases between. The CDR3 has 14 residues. The CDR3 reads CASSSDYGTDTQYF. The sequenced part of the CDR3 DNA is TGTGCCAGTAGTTCAGACTACGGCACAGATACG.

This clone was detected ten times or more. From the germline J gene comes the end of the CDR3, since the read stops 3 residues before it. The chain couples TRBV30 to TRBJ1-5; the match to TRBD1 covers 8 bases. From germline, CDR1 is GTSNPN and CDR2 SVGIG (reference sequence). After removal of 1 base from V and 1 base from J, the junction contained 6 bases not matched to a gene. The CDR3 totals 16 residues. The CDR3 here is CAWSARGQLSNQPQHF. The sequenced part of the CDR3 DNA is TGTGCCTGGAGTGCCAGGGGGCAACTAAGCAATCAGCCC.